At least ten counts were recorded for the clone carrying this T cell receptor beta chain. Its antigen is unidentified. This record belongs to a study of CD8 T cells in ankylosing spondylitis. Study-wide points: For ankylosing spondylitis blood, a TCR beta motif of fewer than 10 highly homologous variants appeared characteristic.

After removal of 5 bases from V and 5 bases from J, the junction contained 14 bases not matched to a gene. The germline V gene has CDR1 MNHEY and CDR2 SVGEGT. The CDR3 is 16 amino acids. TCRdb re-called the 5' RACE reads through MiXCR, storing one row per CDR3 protein. The sample holds about 540,000 distinct CDR3 sequences, 12% seen once. This chain connects TRBV6-2 or TRBV6-3 to TRBJ2-5, with 7 positions matching TRBD2. Sequencing was done on a sample of blood, either unsorted or a sorted T cell fraction (not recorded which). The clonotype was recovered from a male donor with ankylosing spondylitis. CDR3 region: CASSQLRLARMETQYF. The CDR3 nucleotides are TGTGCCAGCAGTCAACTTCGACTAGCTCGAATGGAGACCCAGTACTTC.